This TCR beta chain was recovered during a study of radiotherapy plus CTLA-4 blockade in lung cancer. Study-level background: Objective responses arose in approximately 17% of patients, and about 32% experienced disease control. Study-wide results and limits: With interferon-beta, early dynamics of blood T cell clones were reported to best predict response. Tumor-derived TCR clones expanded in blood after radiotherapy plus ipilimumab.

Sequencing was performed with immunoSEQ multiplex PCR; in TCRdb, only in-frame clones are kept and a portion is missing. The sample shows more than 90,000 clones, more than 75% of them seen only once. Per germline, CDR1 MNHNY and CDR2 SVGAGI (reference sequence). The CDR3 is 15 residues long. A single count supports this clone. The antigen remains unidentified. At one boundary the junction diverges from the germline segment, which might be a read error. In the same sample, other DNA sequences code for this CDR3. Patients with chemo-refractory metastatic non-small-cell lung cancer received focal radiation plus CTLA-4 blockade with ipilimumab.

The chain combines TRBV6-6 with TRBJ1-1; weak D call: TRBD1 (6 bases). The sequence was obtained from a human donor with non-small cell lung cancer that progressed on radiotherapy plus ipilimumab. Some clones in this sample may be carry-over from other donors' samples. The sample consisted of peripheral blood, taken from a patient treated with radiotherapy plus ipilimumab. This CDR3 is CASRRGGTRDTEAFF. In DNA, the CDR3 is TGTGCCAGCAGACGAGGGGGGACGCGGGACACTGAAGCCTTCTTT.